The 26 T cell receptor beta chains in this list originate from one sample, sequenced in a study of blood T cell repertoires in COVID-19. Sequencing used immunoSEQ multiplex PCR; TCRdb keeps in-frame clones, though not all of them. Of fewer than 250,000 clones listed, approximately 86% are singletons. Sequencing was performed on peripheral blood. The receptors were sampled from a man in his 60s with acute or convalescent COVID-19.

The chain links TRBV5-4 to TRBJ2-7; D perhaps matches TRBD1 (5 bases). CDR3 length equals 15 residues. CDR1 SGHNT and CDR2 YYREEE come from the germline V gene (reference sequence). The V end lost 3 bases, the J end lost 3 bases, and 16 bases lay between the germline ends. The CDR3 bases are TGTGCCAGCAGCTCCCAGGGCAGGCGGAACTACGAGCAGTACTTC. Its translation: CASSSQGRRNYEQYF.

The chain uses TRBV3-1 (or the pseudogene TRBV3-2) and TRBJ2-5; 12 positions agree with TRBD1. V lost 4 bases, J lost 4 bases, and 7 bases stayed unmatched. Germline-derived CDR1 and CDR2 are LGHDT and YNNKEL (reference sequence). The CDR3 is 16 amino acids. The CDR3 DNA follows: TGTGCCAGCAGCCTGCAAGGGACAGGGGGCTTAGAGACCCAGTACTTC. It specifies CASSLQGTGGLETQYF.

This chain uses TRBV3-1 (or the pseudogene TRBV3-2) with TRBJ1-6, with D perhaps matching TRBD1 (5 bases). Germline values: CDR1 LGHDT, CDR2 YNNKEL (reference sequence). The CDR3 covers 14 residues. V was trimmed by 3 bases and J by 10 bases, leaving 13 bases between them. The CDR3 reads CASSHRGNRSPLHF. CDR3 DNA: TGTGCCAGCAGCCATAGGGGAAATAGGTCACCCCTCCACTTT.

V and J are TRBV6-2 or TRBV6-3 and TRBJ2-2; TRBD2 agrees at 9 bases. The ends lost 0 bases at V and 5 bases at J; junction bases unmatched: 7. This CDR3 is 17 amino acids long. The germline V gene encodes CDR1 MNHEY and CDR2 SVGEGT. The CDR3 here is CASSYSKAGGRTGELFF. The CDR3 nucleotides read TGTGCCAGCAGTTACTCGAAGGCGGGGGGGCGAACCGGGGAGCTGTTTTTT.

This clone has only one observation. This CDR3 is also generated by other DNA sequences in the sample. This chain's CDR3 is CASSSYSYEQYF. CDR3 sequence (DNA): TGTGCCAGCAGTTCCTACTCCTACGAGCAGTACTTC. This rearrangement joins TRBV6-5 to TRBJ2-7; the D is unclear. Germline assignment: CDR1 MNHEY and CDR2 SVGAGI. The CDR3 sequence is 12 residues long. Trimming stripped 4 bases from V and 0 bases from J, with 4 bases between.

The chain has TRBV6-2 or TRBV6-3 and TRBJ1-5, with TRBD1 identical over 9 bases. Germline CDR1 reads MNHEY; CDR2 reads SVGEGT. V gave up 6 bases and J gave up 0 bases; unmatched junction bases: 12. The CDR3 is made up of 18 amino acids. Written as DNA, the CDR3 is TGTGCCAGCAGCCCGGGACAGGGAGCCCCATATAGCAATCAGCCCCAGCATTTT. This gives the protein CASSPGQGAPYSNQPQHF.

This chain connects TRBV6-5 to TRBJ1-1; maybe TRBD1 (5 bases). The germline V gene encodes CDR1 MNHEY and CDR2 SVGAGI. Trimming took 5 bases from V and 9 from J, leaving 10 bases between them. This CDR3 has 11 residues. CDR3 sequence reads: CASSPTEQAFF. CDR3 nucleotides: TGTGCCAGCAGTCCGACAGAGCAAGCTTTCTTT.

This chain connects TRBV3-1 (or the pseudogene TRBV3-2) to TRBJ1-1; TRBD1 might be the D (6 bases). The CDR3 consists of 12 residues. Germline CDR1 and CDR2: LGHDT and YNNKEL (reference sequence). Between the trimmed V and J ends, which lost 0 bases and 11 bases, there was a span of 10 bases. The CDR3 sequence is CASSQDTGSAFF. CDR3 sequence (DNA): TGTGCCAGCAGCCAAGATACAGGGTCGGCTTTCTTT.

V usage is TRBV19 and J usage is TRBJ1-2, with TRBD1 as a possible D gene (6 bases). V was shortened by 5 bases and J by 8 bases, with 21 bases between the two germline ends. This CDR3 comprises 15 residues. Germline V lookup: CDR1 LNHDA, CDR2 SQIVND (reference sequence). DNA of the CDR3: TGTGCCAGTAGTCCTTCTTCAACAGGGTGGAGGGGCTACACCTTC. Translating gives CASSPSSTGWRGYTF.

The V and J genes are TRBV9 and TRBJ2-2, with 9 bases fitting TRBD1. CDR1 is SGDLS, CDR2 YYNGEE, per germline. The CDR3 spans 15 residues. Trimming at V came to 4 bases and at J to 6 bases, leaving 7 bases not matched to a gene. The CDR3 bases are TGTGCCAGCAGCCACGGGACAGGGAGTGCCGGGGAGCTGTTTTTT. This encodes CASSHGTGSAGELFF.

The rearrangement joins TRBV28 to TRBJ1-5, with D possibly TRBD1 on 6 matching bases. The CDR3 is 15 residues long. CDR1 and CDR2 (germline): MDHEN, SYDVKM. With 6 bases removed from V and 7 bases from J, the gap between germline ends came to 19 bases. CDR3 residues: CASRVSGAAIQPQHF. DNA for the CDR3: TGTGCCAGCAGGGTATCAGGGGCCGCCATCCAGCCCCAGCATTTT. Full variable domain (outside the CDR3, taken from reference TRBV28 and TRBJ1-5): DVKVTQSSRYLVKRTGEKVFLECVQDMDHENMFWYRQDPGLGLRLIYFSYDVKMKEKGDIPEGYSVSREKKERFSLILESASTNQTSMYLCASRVSGAAIQPQHFGDGTRLSIL.

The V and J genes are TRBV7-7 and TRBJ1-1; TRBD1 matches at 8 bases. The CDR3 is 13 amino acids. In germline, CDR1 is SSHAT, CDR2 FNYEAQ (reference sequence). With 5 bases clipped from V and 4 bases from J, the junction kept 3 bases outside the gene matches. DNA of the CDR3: TGTGCCAGCAGCGAACAGGGGGGCACTGAAGCTTTCTTT. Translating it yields CASSEQGGTEAFF.

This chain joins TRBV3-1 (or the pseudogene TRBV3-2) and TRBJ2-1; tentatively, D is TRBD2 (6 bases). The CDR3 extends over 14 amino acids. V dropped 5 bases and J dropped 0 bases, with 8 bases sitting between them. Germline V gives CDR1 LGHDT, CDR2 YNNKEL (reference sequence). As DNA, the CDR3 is TGTGCCAGCAGCGCGGGACCCTCCTACAATGAGCAGTTCTTC. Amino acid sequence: CASSAGPSYNEQFF.

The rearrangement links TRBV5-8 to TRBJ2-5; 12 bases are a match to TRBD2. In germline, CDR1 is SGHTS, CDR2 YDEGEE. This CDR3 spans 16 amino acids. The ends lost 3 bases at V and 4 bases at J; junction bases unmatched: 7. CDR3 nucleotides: TGTGCCAGCAGCTGGAGACTAGCGGGGGATAGAGAGACCCAGTACTTC. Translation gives CASSWRLAGDRETQYF.

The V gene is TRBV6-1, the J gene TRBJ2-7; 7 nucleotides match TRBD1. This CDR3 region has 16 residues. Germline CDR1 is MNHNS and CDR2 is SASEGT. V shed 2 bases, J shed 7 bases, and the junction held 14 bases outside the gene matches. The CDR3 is CASSENPWGTVGEQYF. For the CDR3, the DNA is TGTGCCAGCAGTGAAAATCCCTGGGGGACAGTTGGGGAGCAGTACTTC.

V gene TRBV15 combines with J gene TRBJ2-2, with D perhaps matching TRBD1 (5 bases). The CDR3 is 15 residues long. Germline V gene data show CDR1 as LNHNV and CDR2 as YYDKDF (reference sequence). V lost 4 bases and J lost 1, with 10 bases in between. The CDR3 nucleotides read TGTGCCACCAGCATGGGGCTTCTGAACACCGGGGAGCTGTTTTTT. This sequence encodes CATSMGLLNTGELFF.

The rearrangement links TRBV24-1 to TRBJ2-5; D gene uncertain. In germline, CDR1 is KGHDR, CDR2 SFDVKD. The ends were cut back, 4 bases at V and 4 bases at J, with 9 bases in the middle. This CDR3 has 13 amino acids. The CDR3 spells CATSDTSRETQYF. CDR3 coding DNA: TGTGCCACCAGTGACACTTCCCGAGAGACCCAGTACTTC.

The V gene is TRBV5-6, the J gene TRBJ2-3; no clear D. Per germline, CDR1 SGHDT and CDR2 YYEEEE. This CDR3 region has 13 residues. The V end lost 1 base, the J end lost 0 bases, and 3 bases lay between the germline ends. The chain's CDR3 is CASSLPSTDTQYF. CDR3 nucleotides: TGTGCCAGCAGCTTGCCTAGCACAGATACGCAGTATTTT.

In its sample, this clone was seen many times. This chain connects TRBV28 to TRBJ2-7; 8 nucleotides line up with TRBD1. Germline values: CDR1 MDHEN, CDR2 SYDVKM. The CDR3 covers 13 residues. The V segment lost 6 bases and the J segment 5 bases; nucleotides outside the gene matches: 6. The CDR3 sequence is CASRSGGADEQYF. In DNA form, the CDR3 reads TGTGCCAGCAGATCAGGGGGCGCAGACGAGCAGTACTTC.

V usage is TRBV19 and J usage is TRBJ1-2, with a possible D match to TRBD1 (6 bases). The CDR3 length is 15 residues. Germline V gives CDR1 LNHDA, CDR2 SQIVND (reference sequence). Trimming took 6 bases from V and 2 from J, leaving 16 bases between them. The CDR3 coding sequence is TGTGCCAGTAGGCTTTTCGGCAGGGGAAACTATGGCTACACCTTC. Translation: CASRLFGRGNYGYTF.

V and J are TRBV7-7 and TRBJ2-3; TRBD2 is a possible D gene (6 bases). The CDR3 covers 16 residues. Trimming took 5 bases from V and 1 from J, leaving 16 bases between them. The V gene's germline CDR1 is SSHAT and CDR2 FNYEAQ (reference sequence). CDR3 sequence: CASSPTAGPRTDTQYF. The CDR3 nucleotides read TGTGCCAGCAGCCCCACGGCGGGGCCTCGCACAGATACGCAGTATTTT.

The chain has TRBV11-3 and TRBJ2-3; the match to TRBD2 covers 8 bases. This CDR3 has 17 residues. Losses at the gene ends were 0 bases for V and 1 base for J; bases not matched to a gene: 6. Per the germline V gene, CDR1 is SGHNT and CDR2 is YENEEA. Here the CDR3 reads CASSLDGRGAGTDTQYF. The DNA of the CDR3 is TGTGCCAGCAGCTTAGATGGGCGGGGGGCTGGCACAGATACGCAGTATTTT.

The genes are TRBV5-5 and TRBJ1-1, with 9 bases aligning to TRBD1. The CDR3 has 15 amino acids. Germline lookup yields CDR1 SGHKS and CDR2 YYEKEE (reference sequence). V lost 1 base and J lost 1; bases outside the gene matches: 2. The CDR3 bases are TGTGCCAGCAGCTTGATGACAGGGGGGAACACTGAAGCTTTCTTT. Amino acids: CASSLMTGGNTEAFF. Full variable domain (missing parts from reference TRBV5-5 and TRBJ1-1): DAGVTQSPTHLIKTRGQQVTLRCSPISGHKSVSWYQQVLGQGPQFIFQYYEKEERGRGNFPDRFSARQFPNYSSELNVNALLLGDSALYLCASSLMTGGNTEAFFGQGTRLTVV.

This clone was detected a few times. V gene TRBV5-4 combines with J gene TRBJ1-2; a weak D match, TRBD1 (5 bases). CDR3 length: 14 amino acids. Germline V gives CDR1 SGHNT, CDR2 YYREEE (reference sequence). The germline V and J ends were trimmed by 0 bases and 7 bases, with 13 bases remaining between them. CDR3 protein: CASSLGPGRGGYTF. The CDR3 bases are TGTGCCAGCAGCTTGGGTCCCGGGAGGGGTGGCTACACCTTC.

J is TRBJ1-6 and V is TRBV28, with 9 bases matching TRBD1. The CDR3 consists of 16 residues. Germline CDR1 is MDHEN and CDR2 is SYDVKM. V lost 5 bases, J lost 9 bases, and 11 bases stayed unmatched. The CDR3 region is CASSLQQGARGSPLHF. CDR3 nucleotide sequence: TGTGCCAGCAGTCTCCAACAGGGGGCGCGTGGTTCACCCCTCCACTTT. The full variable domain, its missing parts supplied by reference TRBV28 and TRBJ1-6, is DVKVTQSSRYLVKRTGEKVFLECVQDMDHENMFWYRQDPGLGLRLIYFSYDVKMKEKGDIPEGYSVSREKKERFSLILESASTNQTSMYLCASSLQQGARGSPLHFGNGTRLTVT.

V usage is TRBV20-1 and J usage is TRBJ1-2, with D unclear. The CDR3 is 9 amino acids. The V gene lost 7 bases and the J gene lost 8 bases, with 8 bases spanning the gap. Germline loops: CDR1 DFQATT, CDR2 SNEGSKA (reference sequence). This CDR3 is CSVREGYTF. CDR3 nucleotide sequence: TGCAGTGTCCGAGAAGGCTACACCTTC.